A single sample gave rise to the 19 T cell receptor beta chains below, sequenced in a study of T cell repertoires in cytomegalovirus infection. TCRdb called the reads again in MiXCR, with one record for every CDR3 protein. The repertoire has 150,000 to 200,000 distinct CDR3 sequences, approximately 28% of them found once; the top ten carry approximately 30%. The sample was PBMCs. Receptors originate from a human donor in good health (CMV status not recorded). Some clones in this sample may be carry-over from other donors' samples.

This clonotype was recorded many times. The rearrangement links TRBV7-2 to TRBJ1-2; D is uncertain. The ends were cut back, 1 base at V and 7 bases at J, with 10 bases in the middle. The length of the CDR3 is 13 residues. Germline V gene sequence: CDR1 SGHTA, CDR2 FQGNSA. CDR3 amino acids: CASSLGVWGGYTF. CDR3 bases: TGTGCCAGCAGCTTAGGGGTTTGGGGTGGCTACACCTTC.

The rearrangement uses TRBV7-2 and TRBJ2-7; TRBD2 aligns across 8 bases. Germline values: CDR1 SGHTA, CDR2 FQGNSA. The CDR3 sequence is 16 residues long. The V gene end was trimmed by 5 bases and the J gene end by 3 bases; junction bases not matched to a gene: 12. CDR3 in amino acids: CASSREVGRGDYEQYF. For the CDR3, the DNA is TGTGCCAGCAGCAGGGAGGTAGGGCGGGGGGACTACGAGCAGTACTTC.

The chain couples TRBV30 to TRBJ1-1; D ambiguous. Germline CDR1 reads GTSNPN; CDR2 reads SVGIG (reference sequence). The V end lost 0 bases, the J end lost 7 bases, and 9 bases lay between the germline ends. The length of the CDR3 is 12 residues. CDR3 nucleotides: TGTGCCTGGAGTGTAAGGTTAGGTGAAGCTTTCTTT. Amino acid sequence: CAWSVRLGEAFF.

This clonotype was detected many times. The chain links TRBV7-2 to TRBJ2-1; 15 bases match TRBD2. Germline V gene data show CDR1 as SGHTA and CDR2 as FQGNSA. J lost 8 bases, V lost 5 bases, and 16 bases had no gene match. The CDR3 loop spans 19 amino acids. CDR3 in amino acids: CASSPARTSGGAGVYEQFF. CDR3 nucleotides: TGTGCCAGCAGCCCGGCCAGGACTAGCGGGGGGGCCGGCGTATATGAGCAGTTCTTC. Full variable domain (outside the CDR3, taken from reference TRBV7-2 and TRBJ2-1): GAGVSQSPSNKVTEKGKDVELRCDPISGHTALYWYRQSLGQGLEFLIYFQGNSAPDKSGLPSDRFSAERTGGSVSTLTIQRTQQEDSAVYLCASSPARTSGGAGVYEQFFGPGTRLTVL.

In nucleotides, the CDR3 is TGCGCCAGCAGCCAATCCTCACTGGAGAGAAACATTCAGTACTTC. It specifies CASSQSSLERNIQYF. This chain uses TRBV4-1 with TRBJ2-4; D gene ambiguous. Germline V gene sequence: CDR1 MGHRA, CDR2 YSYEKL. The germline V and J ends were trimmed by 2 bases and 6 bases, with 14 bases remaining between them. The CDR3 totals 15 residues.

The chain has TRBV7-4 and TRBJ1-5; 9 bases are shared with TRBD1. J was trimmed by 4 bases and V by 2 bases; bases with no gene match: 3. From germline, CDR1 is SGHVT and CDR2 SQSDAQ. There are 15 residues in the CDR3. CDR3 nucleotides: TGTGCCAGCAGCTTATATGGACAGGGGAATCAGCCCCAGCATTTT. Amino acids: CASSLYGQGNQPQHF. The full variable domain, completed using reference TRBV7-4 and TRBJ1-5, is GAGVSQSPRYKVAKRGRDVALRCDSISGHVTLYWYRQTLGQGSEVLTYSQSDAQRDKSGRPSGRFSAERPERSVSTLKIQRTEQGDSAVYLCASSLYGQGNQPQHFGDGTRLSIL.

With regard to this clonotype: A much larger clone lies a single base off, so this may be a read error. The chain is built from TRBV7-6 and TRBJ2-7; D uncertain. V was trimmed by 1 base and J by 8 bases, leaving 3 bases between them. This CDR3 is built from 10 residues. CDR1 and CDR2 (germline): SGHVS, FNYEAQ. Written as DNA, the CDR3 is TGTGCCAGCAGCTTAGGCAAGCAGTACTTC. Protein product: CASSLGKQYF.

The chain is built from TRBV7-8 and TRBJ1-3; possible D gene TRBD1, 5 bases. Trimming took 2 bases from V and 0 from J, leaving 11 bases between them. This CDR3 contains 16 residues. Germline values: CDR1 SGHVS, CDR2 FQNEAQ. CDR3 in amino acids: CASSLWRGPSGNTIYF. DNA for the CDR3: TGTGCCAGCAGCTTATGGAGGGGTCCCTCTGGAAACACCATATATTTT.

This clonotype was detected a few times. This sequence joins TRBV7-2 and TRBJ2-5; the D gene could be TRBD1 or TRBD2 (6 bases each). V dropped 5 bases and J dropped 5 bases, with 12 bases sitting between them. Germline loops: CDR1 SGHTA, CDR2 FQGNSA. This CDR3 has 13 amino acids. DNA of the CDR3: TGTGCCAGCAGCCCGGGGGCACACGAGACCCAGTACTTC. It yields the protein CASSPGAHETQYF.

Ten or more counts support this clonotype. The rearrangement uses TRBV6-6 and TRBJ2-3; no clear D gene. Germline CDR1 and CDR2: MNHNY and SVGAGI (reference sequence). V shed 2 bases and J shed 2 bases, with 2 bases lying between them. The CDR3 has 12 amino acids. CDR3 region: CASSYLTDTQYF. CDR3 nucleotides: TGTGCCAGCAGTTACCTCACAGATACGCAGTATTTT.

The table lists this clonotype with many counts. This chain uses TRBV7-8 with TRBJ2-1; D gene uncertain. With 5 bases removed from V and 7 bases from J, the gap between germline ends came to 18 bases. Germline CDR1 is SGHVS and CDR2 is FQNEAQ. The CDR3 runs to 15 residues. The CDR3 loop is CASSQGRIWRNEQFF. In nucleotides, the CDR3 is TGTGCCAGCAGCCAAGGAAGGATATGGAGAAATGAGCAGTTCTTC.

The sample holds a few counts of this clonotype. The chain recombines TRBV11-2 with TRBJ1-6, with D maybe TRBD1 (5 bases). The CDR3 consists of 12 residues. Germline V lookup: CDR1 SGHAT, CDR2 FQNNGV. V lost 4 bases and J lost 8, with 6 bases in between. CDR3 in amino acids: CASSSRDSPLHF. CDR3 DNA: TGTGCCAGCAGCTCCAGGGATTCACCCCTCCACTTT.

This clonotype was seen at least ten times. The rearrangement uses TRBV7-9 and TRBJ1-6; D gene unclear. With 1 base removed from V and 7 bases from J, the gap between germline ends came to 5 bases. Germline V gives CDR1 SEHNR, CDR2 FQNEAQ (reference sequence). This CDR3 region has 13 residues. The CDR3 reads CASSLDGNSPLHF. The CDR3 region has the DNA TGTGCCAGCAGCTTAGACGGCAATTCACCCCTCCACTTT.

The chain joins TRBV29-1 to TRBJ2-7; D remains ambiguous. V was shortened by 7 bases and J by 5 bases, with 12 bases between the two germline ends. Germline assignment: CDR1 SQVTM and CDR2 ANQGSEA. CDR3 length: 11 residues. The CDR3 sequence: CSAQDRNEQYF. Here the CDR3 DNA reads TGCAGCGCCCAGGATAGGAACGAGCAGTACTTC.

Only a few counts were recorded for this clonotype. The J gene is TRBJ1-2, the V gene TRBV7-6; no clear D gene. The germline V and J ends were trimmed by 8 bases and 1 base, with 8 bases remaining between them. Germline CDR1 is SGHVS and CDR2 is FNYEAQ. The CDR3 extends over 12 amino acids. Written as DNA, the CDR3 is TGTGCCAGCGGCAGACTTAACTATGGCTACACCTTC. This codes for CASGRLNYGYTF.

V usage is TRBV27 and J usage is TRBJ2-7; perhaps D is TRBD1 or TRBD2 (6 bases each). This CDR3 contains 17 residues. V dropped 5 bases and J dropped 3 bases, with 23 bases sitting between them. The germline V gene encodes CDR1 MNHEY and CDR2 SMNVEV (reference sequence). CDR3: CASSHHSPRGPIYEQYF. The CDR3 bases are TGTGCCAGCAGTCACCACTCGCCACGGGGGCCTATCTACGAGCAGTACTTC.

V and J are TRBV28 and TRBJ2-7, with 7 bases matching TRBD1. Germline CDR1 MDHEN, CDR2 SYDVKM. With 6 bases clipped from V and 7 bases from J, the junction kept 12 bases outside the gene matches. This CDR3 is built from 14 residues. The CDR3 protein is CASRWDRATGEQYF. CDR3 coding DNA: TGTGCCAGCAGGTGGGACAGAGCCACGGGGGAGCAGTACTTC.

The rearrangement uses TRBV7-4 and TRBJ2-3; D uncertain. The CDR3 length is 16 residues. V lost 1 base and J lost 0, with 11 bases in between. Germline values: CDR1 SGHVT, CDR2 SQSDAQ. CDR3 sequence (DNA): TGTGCCAGCAGCTTAGATAGTATAGGCAGCACAGATACGCAGTATTTT. Translated: CASSLDSIGSTDTQYF.

This clonotype came up many times. The V call is TRBV7-6, the J call TRBJ1-5, with D perhaps TRBD1 (5 bases). Germline assignment: CDR1 SGHVS and CDR2 FNYEAQ. The length of the CDR3 is 13 residues. Trimming stripped 5 bases from V and 6 bases from J, with 11 bases between. In DNA, the CDR3 is TGTGCCAGCAGCCCGGGGGGTGTTCAGCCCCAGCATTTT. Translation: CASSPGGVQPQHF.